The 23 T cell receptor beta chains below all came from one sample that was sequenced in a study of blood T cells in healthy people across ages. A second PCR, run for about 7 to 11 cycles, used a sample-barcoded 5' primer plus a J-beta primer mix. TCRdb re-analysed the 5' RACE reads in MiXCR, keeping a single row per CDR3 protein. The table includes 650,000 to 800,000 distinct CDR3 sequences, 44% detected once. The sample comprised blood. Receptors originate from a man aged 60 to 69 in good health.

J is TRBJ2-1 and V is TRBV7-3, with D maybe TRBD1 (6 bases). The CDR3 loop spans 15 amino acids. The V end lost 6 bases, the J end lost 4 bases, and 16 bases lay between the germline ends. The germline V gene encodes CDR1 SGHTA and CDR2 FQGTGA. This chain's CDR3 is CASSPGHIMYNEQFF. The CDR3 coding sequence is TGTGCCAGCAGTCCGGGACATATAATGTACAATGAGCAGTTCTTC.

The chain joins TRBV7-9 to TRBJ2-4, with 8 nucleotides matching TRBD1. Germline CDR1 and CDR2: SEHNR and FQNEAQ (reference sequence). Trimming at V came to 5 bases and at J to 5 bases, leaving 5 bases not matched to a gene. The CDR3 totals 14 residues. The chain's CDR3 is CASSTTGAENIQYF. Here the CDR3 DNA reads TGTGCCAGCAGCACGACAGGGGCGGAAAACATTCAGTACTTC.

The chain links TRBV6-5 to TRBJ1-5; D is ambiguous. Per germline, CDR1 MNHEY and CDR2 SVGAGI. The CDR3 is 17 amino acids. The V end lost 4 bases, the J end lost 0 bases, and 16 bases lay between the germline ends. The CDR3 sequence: CASSFTIPAYSNQPQHF. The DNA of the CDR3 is TGTGCCAGCAGTTTTACTATTCCGGCGTATAGCAATCAGCCCCAGCATTTT.

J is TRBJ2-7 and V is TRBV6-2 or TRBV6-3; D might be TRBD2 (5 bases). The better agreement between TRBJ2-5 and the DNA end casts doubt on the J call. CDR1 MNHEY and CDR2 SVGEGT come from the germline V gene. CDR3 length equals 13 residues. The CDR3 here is CASSYSAEGTQYF. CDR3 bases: TGTGCCAGCAGTTACTCAGCGGAAGGGACCCAGTACTTC.

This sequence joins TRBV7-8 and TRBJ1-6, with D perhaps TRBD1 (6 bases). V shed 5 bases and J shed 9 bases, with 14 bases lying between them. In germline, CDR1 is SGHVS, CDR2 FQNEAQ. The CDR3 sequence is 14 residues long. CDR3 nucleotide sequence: TGTGCCAGCAGCCACAGGGAAGGAAGTTCACCCCTCCACTTT. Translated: CASSHREGSSPLHF.

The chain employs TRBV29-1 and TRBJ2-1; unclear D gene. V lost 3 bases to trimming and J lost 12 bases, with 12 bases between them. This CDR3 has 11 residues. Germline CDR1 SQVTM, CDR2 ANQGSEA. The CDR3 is CSVEGGWGQFF. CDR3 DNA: TGCAGCGTTGAGGGTGGGTGGGGGCAGTTCTTC.

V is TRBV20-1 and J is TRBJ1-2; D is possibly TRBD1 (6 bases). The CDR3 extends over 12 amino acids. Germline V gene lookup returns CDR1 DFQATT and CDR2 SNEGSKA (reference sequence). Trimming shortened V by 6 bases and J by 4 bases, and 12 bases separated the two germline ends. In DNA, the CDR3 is TGCAGTGCCTACAGGGATCTCTATGGCTACACCTTC. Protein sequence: CSAYRDLYGYTF.

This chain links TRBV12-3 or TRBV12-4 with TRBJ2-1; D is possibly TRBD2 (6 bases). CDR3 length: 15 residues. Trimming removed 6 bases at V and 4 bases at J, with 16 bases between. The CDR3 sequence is CASREARGMYNEQFF. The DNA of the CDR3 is TGTGCCAGCAGGGAGGCCCGGGGGATGTACAATGAGCAGTTCTTC.

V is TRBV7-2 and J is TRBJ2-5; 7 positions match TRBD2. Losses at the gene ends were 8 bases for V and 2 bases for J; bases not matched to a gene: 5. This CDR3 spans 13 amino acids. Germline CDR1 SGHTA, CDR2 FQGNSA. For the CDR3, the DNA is TGTGCCAGCTGCATTAGCGGGCAAGAGACCCAGTACTTC. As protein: CASCISGQETQYF.

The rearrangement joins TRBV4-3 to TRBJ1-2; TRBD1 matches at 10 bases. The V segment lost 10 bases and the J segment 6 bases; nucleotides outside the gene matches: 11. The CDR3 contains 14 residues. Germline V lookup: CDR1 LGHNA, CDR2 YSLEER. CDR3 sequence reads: CANSPGQGVDGYTF. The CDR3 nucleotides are TGCGCCAACTCCCCCGGACAGGGGGTGGATGGCTACACCTTC.

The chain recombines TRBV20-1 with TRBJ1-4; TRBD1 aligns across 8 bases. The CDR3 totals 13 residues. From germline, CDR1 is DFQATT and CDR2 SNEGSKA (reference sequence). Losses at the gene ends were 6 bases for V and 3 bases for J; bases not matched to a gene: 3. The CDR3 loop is CSAPGQANEKLFF. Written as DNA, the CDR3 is TGCAGTGCCCCGGGACAGGCTAATGAAAAACTGTTTTTT.

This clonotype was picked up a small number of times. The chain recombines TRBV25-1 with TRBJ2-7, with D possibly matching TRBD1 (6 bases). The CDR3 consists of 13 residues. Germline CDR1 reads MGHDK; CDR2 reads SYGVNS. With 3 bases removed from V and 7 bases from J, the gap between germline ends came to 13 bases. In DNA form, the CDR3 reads TGTGCCAGCAGTGACCCAGGGGCGGAGGAGCAGTACTTC. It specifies CASSDPGAEEQYF.

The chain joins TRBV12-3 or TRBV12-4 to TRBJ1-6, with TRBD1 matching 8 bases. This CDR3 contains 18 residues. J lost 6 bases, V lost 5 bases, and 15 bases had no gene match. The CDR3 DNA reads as TGTGCCAGCAGTCCGGGACAGGCCCCTCTCGGGAGTAATTCACCCCTCCACTTT. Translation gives CASSPGQAPLGSNSPLHF.

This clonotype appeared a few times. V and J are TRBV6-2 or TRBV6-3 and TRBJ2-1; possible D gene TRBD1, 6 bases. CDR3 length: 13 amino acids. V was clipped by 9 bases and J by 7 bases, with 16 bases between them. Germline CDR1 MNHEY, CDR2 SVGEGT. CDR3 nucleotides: TGTGCCAGTAACAGGGTATTGGGGAATGAGCAGTTCTTC. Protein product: CASNRVLGNEQFF.

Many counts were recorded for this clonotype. The CDR3 region has the DNA TGTGCCAGCAGAAAAACAGGGTTGGGCTATGGCTACACCTTC. This encodes CASRKTGLGYGYTF. The chain combines TRBV12-3 or TRBV12-4 with TRBJ1-2; possibly TRBD1 for D (6 bases). The CDR3 contains 14 residues. The V end was cut by 6 bases, the J end by 4 bases, with 15 bases between.

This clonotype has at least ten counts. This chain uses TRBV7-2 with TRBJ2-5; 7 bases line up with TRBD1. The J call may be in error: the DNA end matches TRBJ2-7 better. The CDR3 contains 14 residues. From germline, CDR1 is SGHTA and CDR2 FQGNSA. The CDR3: CASSLTGTDYEQYF. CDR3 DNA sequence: TGTGCCAGCAGCTTAACCGGGACAGATTACGAGCAGTACTTC.

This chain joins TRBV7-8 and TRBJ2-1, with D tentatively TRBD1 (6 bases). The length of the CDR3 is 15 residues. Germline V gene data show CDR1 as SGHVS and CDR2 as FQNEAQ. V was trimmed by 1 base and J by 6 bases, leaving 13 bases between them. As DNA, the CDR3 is TGTGCCAGCAGCTTAGTGGGCAGGGGTGGCAATGAGCAGTTCTTC. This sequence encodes CASSLVGRGGNEQFF. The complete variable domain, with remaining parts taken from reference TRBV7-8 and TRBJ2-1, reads GAGVSQSPRYKVAKRGQDVALRCDPISGHVSLFWYQQALGQGPEFLTYFQNEAQLDKSGLPSDRFFAERPEGSVSTLKIQRTQQEDSAVYLCASSLVGRGGNEQFFGPGTRLTVL.

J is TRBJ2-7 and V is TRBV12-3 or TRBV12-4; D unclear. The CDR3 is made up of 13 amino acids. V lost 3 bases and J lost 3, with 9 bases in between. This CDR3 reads CASSFAPNYEQYF. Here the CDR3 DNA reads TGTGCCAGCAGTTTCGCCCCGAACTACGAGCAGTACTTC.

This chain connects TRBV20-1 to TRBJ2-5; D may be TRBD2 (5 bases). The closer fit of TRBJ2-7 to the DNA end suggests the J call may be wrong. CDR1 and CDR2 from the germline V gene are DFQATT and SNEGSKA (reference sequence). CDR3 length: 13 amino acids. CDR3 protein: CSARVSQDSEQYF. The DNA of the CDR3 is TGCAGTGCTAGAGTATCCCAGGACTCCGAGCAGTACTTC.

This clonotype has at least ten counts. CDR3 sequence (DNA): TGTGCCAGCAAGCGGGACAGGGGATCCTACGAGCAGTACTTC. This translates into CASKRDRGSYEQYF. This chain links TRBV6-5 with TRBJ2-7, with 10 bases lining up with TRBD1. V lost 7 bases, J lost 1 base, and 4 bases stayed unmatched. Germline lookup yields CDR1 MNHEY and CDR2 SVGAGI. This CDR3 comprises 14 residues.

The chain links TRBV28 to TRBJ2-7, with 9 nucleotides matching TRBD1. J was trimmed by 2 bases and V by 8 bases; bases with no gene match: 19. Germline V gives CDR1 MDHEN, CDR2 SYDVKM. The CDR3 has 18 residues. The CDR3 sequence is CASGVLGTGKVGAYEQYF. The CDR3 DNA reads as TGTGCCAGCGGAGTTCTGGGGACAGGGAAGGTAGGGGCCTACGAGCAGTACTTC.

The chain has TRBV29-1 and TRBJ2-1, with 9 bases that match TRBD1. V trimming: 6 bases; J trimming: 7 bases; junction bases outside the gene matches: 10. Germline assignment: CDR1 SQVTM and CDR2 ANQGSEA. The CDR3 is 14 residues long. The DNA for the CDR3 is TGCAGCGTCGGACAGGGGCCGGGTGCGAATGAGCAGTTCTTC. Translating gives CSVGQGPGANEQFF.

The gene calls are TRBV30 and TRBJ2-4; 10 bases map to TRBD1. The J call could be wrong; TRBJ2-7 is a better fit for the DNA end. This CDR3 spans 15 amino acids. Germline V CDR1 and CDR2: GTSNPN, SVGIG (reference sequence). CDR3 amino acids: CAWHYSGTGAGEQYF. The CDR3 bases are TGTGCCTGGCACTATTCTGGGACAGGGGCGGGCGAGCAGTACTTC.